These 23 T cell receptor beta chains were all obtained from the same sample, sequenced in a study of T cell responses to AZD1222 COVID-19 vaccine. The method was immunoSEQ multiplex PCR; TCRdb's version includes in-frame clones alone and lacks a portion of them. The sample carries about 180,000 clones, about 86% recorded once. The specimen comprised peripheral blood, sampled on day 0 of AZD1222 vaccination. The receptors originated from an adult in good health.

On this clone: This same CDR3 is encoded by further DNA sequences in the sample. The DNA of the CDR3 is TGTGCCAGCAGCTTAAGTGTGAACACTGAAGCTTTCTTT. Translating gives CASSLSVNTEAFF. This chain joins TRBV7-3 and TRBJ1-1; D remains unclear. Germline V gene data show CDR1 as SGHTA and CDR2 as FQGTGA. Deletions cut 1 base from V and 0 bases from J, with 3 bases between. The CDR3 sequence is 13 residues long.

The chain has TRBV6-2 or TRBV6-3 and TRBJ1-6; no definite D call. Deletions cut 0 bases from V and 7 bases from J, with 10 bases between. The CDR3 runs to 15 residues. CDR1 and CDR2 from the germline V gene are MNHEY and SVGEGT. The DNA of the CDR3 is TGTGCCAGCAGTTACTCAGTCAGTTTCAATTCACCCCTCCACTTT. It encodes CASSYSVSFNSPLHF.

V gene TRBV2 combines with J gene TRBJ2-1; D not certain. The CDR3 consists of 15 residues. The germline V gene encodes CDR1 SNHLY and CDR2 FYNNEI. Deletions cut 5 bases from V and 8 bases from J, with 19 bases between. The CDR3 DNA follows: TGTGCCAGCAGTCCCCAGACCCGGTCCCTCGATGAGCAGTTCTTC. Protein: CASSPQTRSLDEQFF.

The chain recombines TRBV5-8 with TRBJ2-1; 14 bases are a match to TRBD2. V lost 0 bases, J lost 8 bases, and 7 bases stayed unmatched. Looked up from germline, CDR1 is SGHTS and CDR2 is YDEGEE. This CDR3 has 17 amino acids. CDR3 DNA sequence: TGTGCCAGCAGCTTGGCCGGGACTAGCGGGAGCTTAGATGAGCAGTTCTTC. Amino acid sequence: CASSLAGTSGSLDEQFF.

DNA for the CDR3: TGTGCCAGCAGCTCCCTCACAGATACGCAGTATTTT. Its translation is CASSSLTDTQYF. The chain joins TRBV5-6 to TRBJ2-3; no clear D. The germline gives CDR1 SGHDT, CDR2 YYEEEE. The V end lost 3 bases, the J end lost 2 bases, and 4 bases lay between the germline ends. The CDR3 spans 12 residues.

The rearrangement uses TRBV2 and TRBJ1-1, with 7 bases aligning to TRBD1. The ends lost 5 bases at V and 8 bases at J; junction bases unmatched: 2. This CDR3 has 11 residues. CDR1 SNHLY and CDR2 FYNNEI come from the germline V gene. CDR3 region: CASSRDREAFF. As DNA, the CDR3 is TGTGCCAGCAGTCGGGACAGAGAAGCTTTCTTT. The full variable domain, in which reference TRBV2 and TRBJ1-1 provide the parts outside the CDR3, is EPEVTQTPSHQVTQMGQEVILRCVPISNHLYFYWYRQILGQKVEFLVSFYNNEISEKSEIFDDQFSVERPDGSNFTLKIRSTKLEDSAMYFCASSRDREAFFGQGTRLTVV.

The chain employs TRBV6-6 and TRBJ2-7; the match to TRBD1 covers 10 bases. The V segment lost 6 bases and the J segment 3 bases; nucleotides outside the gene matches: 8. The V gene's germline CDR1 is MNHNY and CDR2 SVGAGI (reference sequence). The CDR3 runs to 15 residues. This CDR3 reads CASSTGTGVSYEQYF. The CDR3 region has the DNA TGTGCCAGCAGCACCGGGACAGGGGTCAGCTACGAGCAGTACTTC.

V gene TRBV7-8 combines with J gene TRBJ1-5, with TRBD1 matching over 8 bases. Germline CDR1 and CDR2: SGHVS and FQNEAQ. The CDR3 spans 17 residues. V trimming: 0 bases; J trimming: 2 bases; junction bases outside the gene matches: 6. DNA of the CDR3: TGTGCCAGCAGCTTAGCGTTGACAGGGGTTGGCAATCAGCCCCAGCATTTT. Amino acid sequence: CASSLALTGVGNQPQHF.

CDR3 protein: CASSLGWKETQYF. Written as DNA, the CDR3 is TGTGCCAGCAGCTTAGGCTGGAAAGAGACCCAGTACTTC. The rearrangement joins TRBV7-6 to TRBJ2-5; D gene ambiguous. The germline V gene has CDR1 SGHVS and CDR2 FNYEAQ. This CDR3 is built from 13 residues. V was shortened by 1 base and J by 3 bases, with 6 bases between the two germline ends. Full variable domain (outside the CDR3, taken from reference TRBV7-6 and TRBJ2-5): GAGVSQSPRYKVTKRGQDVALRCDPISGHVSLYWYRQALGQGPEFLTYFNYEAQQDKSGLPNDRFSAERPEGSISTLTIQRTEQRDSAMYRCASSLGWKETQYFGPGTRLLVL.

The chain combines TRBV28 with TRBJ1-5, with D possibly being TRBD1 (6 bases). Germline V gene sequence: CDR1 MDHEN, CDR2 SYDVKM. The V end lost 4 bases, the J end lost 4 bases, and 11 bases lay between the germline ends. This CDR3 is built from 14 residues. The DNA for the CDR3 is TGTGCCAGCAGTTCCCACAGGGCAAATCAGCCCCAGCATTTT. Amino acids: CASSSHRANQPQHF.

The chain recombines TRBV7-6 with TRBJ2-4, with 9 bases identical to TRBD2. The ends lost 6 bases at V and 12 bases at J; junction bases unmatched: 12. CDR1 SGHVS and CDR2 FNYEAQ come from the germline V gene. The CDR3 totals 14 residues. The CDR3 coding sequence is TGTGCCAGCAGGCGCACGGCTAGCGGGGAAACTCAGTACTTC. Protein product: CASRRTASGETQYF.

The CDR3 DNA sequence: TGCAGCGTTTACGGCCGGGAGGGTTCCTACGAGCAGTACTTC. Amino acids: CSVYGREGSYEQYF. This chain uses TRBV29-1 with TRBJ2-7; 8 nucleotides align to TRBD2. The germline gives CDR1 SQVTM, CDR2 ANQGSEA. The CDR3 is made up of 14 amino acids. The junction had 7 bases not matched to a gene; V was cut back by 5 bases and J by 1 base.

This clone was seen more than once but under ten times. The chain has TRBV10-1 and TRBJ2-7; 7 bases fit TRBD1. Germline trimming cut 9 bases from V and 3 bases from J; bases unmatched to any gene: 8. CDR1 is WNHNN, CDR2 SYGVQD, per germline (reference sequence). CDR3 length equals 13 residues. The CDR3 here is CARRQGYFYEQYF. The CDR3 region has the DNA TGCGCCAGACGACAGGGTTACTTCTACGAGCAGTACTTC.

The chain combines TRBV7-8 with TRBJ1-4; D not certain. V lost 5 bases, J lost 5 bases, and 12 bases lay in between. The CDR3 spans 14 residues. CDR1 is SGHVS and CDR2 is FQNEAQ in the germline V gene. CDR3 amino acids: CASSPGVGNEKLFF. The DNA for the CDR3 is TGTGCCAGCAGCCCCGGGGTCGGGAATGAAAAACTGTTTTTT.

This chain uses TRBV29-1 with TRBJ2-4, with D hard to call. The CDR3 consists of 15 residues. Germline V gives CDR1 SQVTM, CDR2 ANQGSEA. With 0 bases removed from V and 3 bases from J, the gap between germline ends came to 12 bases. CDR3 nucleotide sequence: TGCAGCGTTGAAGATCTTGGTGGTAGCAAAAACATTCAGTACTTC. Translated, it gives CSVEDLGGSKNIQYF.

The chain couples TRBV5-4 to TRBJ1-4; 7 bases are shared with TRBD1. The ends lost 7 bases at V and 7 bases at J; junction bases unmatched: 4. CDR3 length: 12 residues. Germline-derived CDR1 and CDR2 are SGHNT and YYREEE (reference sequence). The CDR3 coding sequence is TGTGCCAGCGGACAGGACGGTGAAAAACTGTTTTTT. Protein sequence: CASGQDGEKLFF.

This chain connects TRBV7-9 to TRBJ1-2; TRBD1 aligns across 7 bases. CDR3 length: 13 amino acids. After removal of 8 bases from V and 6 bases from J, the junction contained 9 bases not matched to a gene. Germline assignment: CDR1 SEHNR and CDR2 FQNEAQ (reference sequence). The CDR3: CASSLDRVDGYTF. The CDR3 DNA sequence: TGTGCCAGCTCCCTAGACAGGGTTGATGGCTACACCTTC.

J is TRBJ2-5 and V is TRBV3-1 (or the pseudogene TRBV3-2), with D uncertain. Per germline, CDR1 LGHDT and CDR2 YNNKEL (reference sequence). The ends were cut back, 0 bases at V and 2 bases at J, with 10 bases in the middle. The CDR3 runs 15 residues. CDR3 in DNA: TGTGCCAGCAGCCAAGACTATCACCCTCAAGAGACCCAGTACTTC. This translates into CASSQDYHPQETQYF.

CDR3 in DNA: TGTGCCAGCAGCCGACTAGCGGGGGGCTTCACAGATACGCAGTATTTT. Translation gives CASSRLAGGFTDTQYF. The V call is TRBV7-9, the J call TRBJ2-3, with 13 nucleotides matching TRBD2. The CDR3 sequence is 16 residues long. Unmatched junction bases numbered 4, after V lost 5 bases and J lost 2 bases. Germline V gives CDR1 SEHNR, CDR2 FQNEAQ (reference sequence).

This rearrangement joins TRBV29-1 to TRBJ2-7; D is ambiguous. CDR1 and CDR2 (germline): SQVTM, ANQGSEA. The V and J ends lost 3 bases and 5 bases respectively, with 8 bases between them. This CDR3 contains 11 residues. The CDR3 nucleotides read TGCAGCGTTGAGGTGAATCACGAGCAGTACTTC. Translated: CSVEVNHEQYF.

The rearrangement uses TRBV6-2 or TRBV6-3 and TRBJ2-2; 8 bases match TRBD2. Germline CDR1 reads MNHEY; CDR2 reads SVGEGT. The CDR3 totals 16 residues. Trimming at V came to 4 bases and at J to 0 bases, leaving 4 bases not matched to a gene. CDR3 nucleotides: TGTGCCAGCAGTTCTACTAGCGGAGCGAACACCGGGGAGCTGTTTTTT. Residues: CASSSTSGANTGELFF.

The chain employs TRBV9 and TRBJ2-1; 8 bases align to TRBD2. Germline CDR1 is SGDLS and CDR2 is YYNGEE. Trimming at V came to 2 bases and at J to 6 bases, leaving 7 bases not matched to a gene. The CDR3 has 15 amino acids. In DNA, the CDR3 is TGTGCCAGCAGCGTTAGCGGGACCATGGGCAATGAGCAGTTCTTC. Protein product: CASSVSGTMGNEQFF.

The rearrangement links TRBV6-2 or TRBV6-3 to TRBJ2-7, with TRBD2 as a possible D gene (6 bases). This CDR3 contains 13 residues. The V gene lost 6 bases and the J gene lost 3 bases, with 12 bases spanning the gap. Germline V gene lookup returns CDR1 MNHEY and CDR2 SVGEGT. CDR3 DNA sequence: TGTGCCAGCAGCGCGGGGACTGACTACGAGCAGTACTTC. Protein product: CASSAGTDYEQYF.